The source of this T cell receptor beta chain is a study of blood T cell repertoires in COVID-19. Study details: Some COVID-19 samples were acute and others convalescent; all came from the United States, Italy and Spain. T cells, B-cell-depleted T cells, or PBMCs supplied cDNA or gDNA.

Germline CDR1 MNHEY, CDR2 SVGAGI. The CDR3 is 13 residues long. Trimming left V 7 bases short and J 4 bases short, with 11 bases between. As processed by the authors: Estimation of nucleated cell counts relied on the amplification of reference gene primers. Only in-frame clones appear in the TCRdb table, and some are missing; sequencing was by immunoSEQ multiplex PCR. The DNA was the basis for D and trimming; V, J and clone size are from that table. The sample consists of about 140,000 clones, roughly 85% of them appearing once. This clonotype was sampled from a man over 45 with acute or convalescent COVID-19. J is TRBJ2-1 and V is TRBV6-5; D perhaps matches TRBD2 (6 bases). The material sequenced was peripheral blood. CDR3 sequence: CASKTSWYNEQFF. The DNA for the CDR3 is TGTGCCAGCAAAACTAGCTGGTACAATGAGCAGTTCTTC.